This record concerns one T cell receptor beta chain sequence. Antigen unknown. This specimen belongs to a study of CD8 T cells in Susac syndrome. CD8+ and CD4+ T cells from blood underwent TCR beta sequencing. The individuals used as controls were healthy donors who had been matched for both age and sex. Per germline, CDR1 DFQATT and CDR2 SNEGSKA (reference sequence). The CDR3 loop spans 14 amino acids. Trimming shortened V by 0 bases and J by 7 bases, and 10 bases separated the two germline ends. Reverse transcription used roughly 0.45 to 1 ug RNA and random hexamers. It was immunoSEQ multiplex PCR that amplified TCR beta CDR3 across 54 Vbeta and 13 Jbeta. TCRdb re-derived calls from the immunoSEQ multiplex PCR reads in MiXCR, one entry per CDR3 protein. Here the sample spans 150,000 to 200,000 distinct CDR3 sequences, more than 90% being singletons. Study-level results: The number of individuals included in the study's TCR sequencing and HLA analysis was acknowledged as relatively small.

The sequence derives from a human donor in good health. The chain has TRBV20-1 and TRBJ1-6; weak D call: TRBD1 (5 bases). The sequencing sample was made of CD4+ T cells from PBMCs. For the CDR3, the DNA is TGCAGTGCTAGAGATCGCAGGGAGAATTCACCCCTCCACTTT. It yields the protein CSARDRRENSPLHF.